The 24 T cell receptor beta chains reported below all come from one sample, sequenced in a study of molecular identifiers for immune sequencing clone quantification (dated by TCRdb to the late 2010s). The protocol used for the library was PCR. Reads for this sample came from an Illumina HiSeq 4000. TCRdb reanalyzed the raw reads on its own, using fastp at Q25 for trimming and MiXCR for clone calling, and kept in-frame beta chains. Each CDR3 protein appears once, grouped with its most common genes and DNA. For this sample there are more than 60,000 distinct CDR3 sequences; 17% appear just once. Roughly 1.5% of the sample lies in the top ten. Sequencing used naive CD8+ T cells from blood, with Jurkat cell RNA spiked in. In the paper's terms, the cell subset or site label means: FACS-sorted CD8+CD4-CCR7+CD45RA+ naive T cells. The receptors here all came from a human donor in good health. Some libraries in this study had Jurkat cell RNA spiked in.

This clonotype was counted at least ten times. The chain is built from TRBV7-9 and TRBJ2-2; D is ambiguous. Germline values: CDR1 SEHNR, CDR2 FQNEAQ (reference sequence). This CDR3 comprises 14 residues. Trimming removed 2 bases at V and 3 bases at J, with 7 bases between. The CDR3 protein is CASSLYLDTGELFF. The CDR3 nucleotides read TGTGCCAGCAGCTTATACTTAGACACCGGGGAGCTGTTTTTT.

The DNA of the CDR3 is TGTGCCTGGAGTATTGGAGGGCGCGAGCAGTACTTC. The encoded protein is CAWSIGGREQYF. V is TRBV30 and J is TRBJ2-7; a weak D match, TRBD2 (6 bases). Germline-derived CDR1 and CDR2 are GTSNPN and SVGIG (reference sequence). The ends were cut back, 2 bases at V and 6 bases at J, with 11 bases in the middle. The CDR3 extends over 12 amino acids.

The sample holds many counts of this clonotype. The chain employs TRBV7-9 and TRBJ1-4; a weak D match, TRBD1 (5 bases). This CDR3 is built from 16 residues. V was shortened by 4 bases and J by 4 bases, with 16 bases between the two germline ends. Germline V gene sequence: CDR1 SEHNR, CDR2 FQNEAQ (reference sequence). CDR3 DNA: TGTGCCAGCAGCTACTCCGGGGGGTCTCATAATGAAAAACTGTTTTTT. Residues: CASSYSGGSHNEKLFF.

This clonotype was seen many times. V gene TRBV28 combines with J gene TRBJ2-3; 12 bases fit TRBD2. The germline V gene encodes CDR1 MDHEN and CDR2 SYDVKM. The trim removed 6 bases at V and 5 bases at J, leaving 9 bases unmatched. The CDR3 is made up of 16 amino acids. In nucleotides, the CDR3 is TGTGCCAGCAGCGCGACTAGCGGGAGTCTCATAGATACGCAGTATTTT. Its protein is CASSATSGSLIDTQYF.

This clonotype was detected many times. The rearrangement uses TRBV10-1 and TRBJ2-3; 8 nucleotides align to TRBD1. With 0 bases clipped from V and 1 base from J, the junction kept 18 bases outside the gene matches. The CDR3 length is 21 residues. Germline V gene lookup returns CDR1 WNHNN and CDR2 SYGVQD (reference sequence). CDR3: CASSESTGTGSQIPGTDTQYF. CDR3 bases: TGCGCCAGCAGTGAGTCTACCGGGACAGGATCCCAAATCCCGGGCACAGATACGCAGTATTTT.

This clonotype appeared many times. V gene TRBV29-1 combines with J gene TRBJ1-2; D remains ambiguous. Trimming shortened V by 2 bases and J by 1 base, and 8 bases separated the two germline ends. Germline V gene lookup returns CDR1 SQVTM and CDR2 ANQGSEA. The CDR3 consists of 13 residues. CDR3 sequence (DNA): TGCAGCGTTGAAACTACAGATAACTATGGCTACACCTTC. It specifies CSVETTDNYGYTF. Full variable domain (outside the CDR3, taken from reference TRBV29-1 and TRBJ1-2): SAVISQKPSRDICQRGTSLTIQCQVDSQVTMMFWYRQQPGQSLTLIATANQGSEATYESGFVIDKFPISRPNLTFSTLTVSNMSPEDSSIYLCSVETTDNYGYTFGSGTRLTVV.

This clonotype was seen many times. A junction boundary mismatches the germline segment, possibly from a read error. This rearrangement joins TRBV25-1 to TRBJ2-7; 7 bases line up with TRBD1. The germline V gene encodes CDR1 MGHDK and CDR2 SYGVNS. The CDR3 runs to 11 residues. CDR3 residues: CASDEGGRAIF. DNA of the CDR3: TGTGCCAGCGATGAAGGGGGCAGGGCGATTTTC.

This clonotype was observed at least ten times. The chain links TRBV13 to TRBJ2-5; a weak D match, TRBD1 (5 bases). V was shortened by 0 bases and J by 3 bases, with 17 bases between the two germline ends. CDR1 PRHDT and CDR2 FYEKMQ come from the germline V gene (reference sequence). This CDR3 comprises 17 residues. For the CDR3, the DNA is TGTGCCAGCAGCTTAGGCCAGGGCGTGGTGGAGAAAGAGACCCAGTACTTC. Its protein is CASSLGQGVVEKETQYF.

This clonotype appeared many times. This sequence joins TRBV27 and TRBJ2-1; maybe TRBD2 (6 bases). CDR1 and CDR2 from the germline V gene are MNHEY and SMNVEV (reference sequence). The V end lost 8 bases, the J end lost 1 base, and 6 bases lay between the germline ends. The CDR3 is made up of 12 amino acids. The CDR3 spells CASRESYNEQFF. DNA for the CDR3: TGTGCCAGCCGGGAGTCCTACAATGAGCAGTTCTTC.

This clonotype has ten or more counts. This chain connects TRBV25-1 to TRBJ2-7; 10 bases match TRBD2. From germline, CDR1 is MGHDK and CDR2 SYGVNS. Trimming removed 3 bases from V and 5 bases from J; junction bases left unmatched: 13. The CDR3 sequence is 17 residues long. The CDR3, as DNA: TGTGCCAGCAGTGAGCTTGGACTAGCGGTCGAAGGCGACGAGCAGTACTTC. This sequence encodes CASSELGLAVEGDEQYF.

This clonotype was counted at least ten times. CDR3 sequence reads: CASSHTGQGIREQYF. The CDR3 DNA follows: TGTGCCAGCAGCCATACGGGACAGGGAATAAGGGAGCAGTACTTC. J is TRBJ2-7 and V is TRBV14; 9 bases align to TRBD1. There are 15 residues in the CDR3. Germline CDR1 SGHDN, CDR2 FVKESK. With 3 bases clipped from V and 7 bases from J, the junction kept 10 bases outside the gene matches.

This clonotype was counted many times. This chain connects TRBV19 to TRBJ1-5, with D perhaps TRBD1 (5 bases). The germline V gene has CDR1 LNHDA and CDR2 SQIVND (reference sequence). The CDR3 runs to 14 residues. Trimming pared 3 bases from V and 4 bases from J, leaving 10 bases between. As DNA, the CDR3 is TGTGCCAGTAGTATCGCCCCAGGGAATCAGCCCCAGCATTTT. This sequence encodes CASSIAPGNQPQHF.

The genes are TRBV9 and TRBJ2-3; 9 bases agree with TRBD2. The CDR3 is 15 residues long. In germline, CDR1 is SGDLS, CDR2 YYNGEE. V trimming: 0 bases; J trimming: 6 bases; junction bases outside the gene matches: 5. As DNA, the CDR3 is TGTGCCAGCAGCGTAGATGGGACTAGCAGGGATACGCAGTATTTT. This gives the protein CASSVDGTSRDTQYF.

Comment on this clonotype: One end of the junction does not line up with germline, which may come from a read error. The rearrangement uses TRBV5-6 and TRBJ1-2; D possibly corresponds to TRBD1 (5 bases). The CDR3 has 15 amino acids. CDR1 and CDR2 from the germline V gene are SGHDT and YYEEEE. The CDR3 DNA follows: TGTGCCGGCAGCTCTGGGGCTGGAGACGGCTATGGCTACACCTTC. Translating it yields CAGSSGAGDGYGYTF.

This clonotype was seen ten or more times. The genes are TRBV6-2 or TRBV6-3 and TRBJ1-1, with a weak D call TRBD1 (5 bases). V was clipped by 2 bases and J by 3 bases, with 7 bases between them. CDR1 and CDR2 (germline): MNHEY, SVGEGT. The CDR3 totals 13 residues. The CDR3 region has the DNA TGTGCCAGCAGTTACCGGGGGTACACTGAAGCTTTCTTT. It yields the protein CASSYRGYTEAFF.

The table lists this clonotype with many counts. V and J are TRBV7-2 and TRBJ2-1; possibly TRBD2 for D (6 bases). Germline assignment: CDR1 SGHTA and CDR2 FQGNSA. Trimming removed 0 bases from V and 0 bases from J, with 15 bases in between. The CDR3 length is 18 residues. The CDR3 reads CASSLAGVRDFSYNEQFF. The CDR3 nucleotides are TGTGCCAGCAGCTTAGCCGGCGTGCGGGACTTCTCCTACAATGAGCAGTTCTTC.

The chain is built from TRBV27 and TRBJ1-2, with a possible D match to TRBD1 (5 bases). The CDR3 totals 14 residues. Trimming cost V 0 bases and J 4 bases, with 9 bases left between them. Germline-derived CDR1 and CDR2 are MNHEY and SMNVEV (reference sequence). CDR3 loop: CASSLSTGPYGYTF. In DNA form, the CDR3 reads TGTGCCAGCAGTTTATCGACGGGACCCTATGGCTACACCTTC.

On this clonotype itself: This may come from a read error, since a much larger clone is one base off. Given the absence of the conserved phenylalanine or tryptophan at the CDR3 end, a read error is likely. Here the CDR3 reads CATSGGQVGASHNEQFS. The CDR3 nucleotides are TGTGCCACCAGCGGCGGACAAGTCGGAGCGAGCCACAATGAGCAGTTCTCC. This rearrangement joins TRBV15 to TRBJ2-1; maybe TRBD1 (5 bases). The CDR3 has 17 residues. Trimming took 5 bases from V and 5 from J, leaving 22 bases between them. Germline lookup yields CDR1 LNHNV and CDR2 YYDKDF (reference sequence).

This clonotype was observed at least ten times. The chain has TRBV6-5 and TRBJ1-1; D is ambiguous. The CDR3 is 13 amino acids. Germline assignment: CDR1 MNHEY and CDR2 SVGAGI. The germline V and J ends were trimmed by 2 bases and 2 bases, with 6 bases remaining between them. The chain's CDR3 is CASSYRANTEAFF. In DNA, the CDR3 is TGTGCCAGCAGTTACAGAGCAAACACTGAAGCTTTCTTT.

Ten or more counts support this clonotype. The V and J genes are TRBV12-3 or TRBV12-4 and TRBJ2-7; D is undetermined. With 5 bases removed from V and 0 bases from J, the gap between germline ends came to 5 bases. There are 12 residues in the CDR3. The CDR3 sequence is CASSISSYEQYF. In DNA form, the CDR3 reads TGTGCCAGCAGTATATCCTCCTACGAGCAGTACTTC.

Of note for this clonotype: This may be a read error: a much more frequent sequence differs by one nucleotide. Without the conserved terminal phenylalanine or tryptophan, this CDR3 likely stems from a read error. V gene TRBV7-9 combines with J gene TRBJ1-4; D remains ambiguous. The CDR3 covers 12 residues. The V and J ends lost 5 bases and 7 bases respectively, with 8 bases between them. Germline V gene sequence: CDR1 SEHNR, CDR2 FQNEAQ (reference sequence). This chain's CDR3 is CASSQPSEKLFL. The CDR3 DNA is TGTGCCAGCAGCCAGCCTAGTGAAAAACTGTTTTTA.

This clonotype has ten or more counts. The rearrangement uses TRBV27 and TRBJ1-4, with 7 nucleotides matching TRBD1. The CDR3 totals 14 residues. J was trimmed by 3 bases and V by 5 bases; bases with no gene match: 3. The germline V gene encodes CDR1 MNHEY and CDR2 SMNVEV (reference sequence). The DNA for the CDR3 is TGTGCCAGCAGTCTTACAGGGGCTAATGAAAAACTGTTTTTT. Protein sequence: CASSLTGANEKLFF. Based on the CDR3 plus reference TRBV27 and TRBJ1-4, the full variable domain is EAQVTQNPRYLITVTGKKLTVTCSQNMNHEYMSWYRQDPGLGLRQIYYSMNVEVTDKGDVPEGYKVSRKEKRNFPLILESPSPNQTSLYFCASSLTGANEKLFFGSGTQLSVL.

This clonotype came up many times. The rearrangement uses TRBV20-1 and TRBJ2-1, with 12 nucleotides matching TRBD2. Trimming at V came to 5 bases and at J to 6 bases, leaving 8 bases not matched to a gene. Germline-derived CDR1 and CDR2 are DFQATT and SNEGSKA (reference sequence). This CDR3 comprises 15 residues. CDR3 coding DNA: TGCAGTGCTCTCTCTAGCGGGAGGGGTCTCAATGAGCAGTTCTTC. Translating it yields CSALSSGRGLNEQFF.

There are a few counts of this clonotype. This chain connects TRBV9 to TRBJ2-2; 7 bases map to TRBD2. Germline values: CDR1 SGDLS, CDR2 YYNGEE. The CDR3 contains 15 residues. Trimming took 4 bases from V and 1 from J; bases not matched to a gene: 4. The CDR3, as DNA: TGTGCCAGCAGCCCCGCTAGCGGGAACACCGGGGAGCTGTTTTTT. Protein product: CASSPASGNTGELFF.